A single sample gave rise to the 19 T cell receptor beta chains below, sequenced in a study of T cell changes during pregnancy in multiple sclerosis. TCRdb's table, derived via immunoSEQ multiplex PCR, lists solely in-frame clones and lacks some. The table records around 68,000 clones, about nine tenths of them present only once. Here the sequenced sample was peripheral blood, taken in the third trimester of pregnancy. The receptors were sampled from a female donor with multiple sclerosis, enrolled in a pregnancy study.

The chain uses TRBV18 and TRBJ2-7; D perhaps matches TRBD2 (6 bases). V was clipped by 6 bases and J by 3 bases, with 15 bases between them. The CDR3 is 14 residues long. Germline CDR1 KGHSH, CDR2 LQKENI. CDR3 amino acids: CASSSSSGVYEQYF. DNA of the CDR3: TGTGCCAGCTCGTCTAGCTCGGGGGTCTACGAGCAGTACTTC.

The chain joins TRBV6-5 to TRBJ2-5; TRBD2 matches 8 bases. This CDR3 is 14 amino acids long. Per the germline V gene, CDR1 is MNHEY and CDR2 is SVGAGI. V trimming: 6 bases; J trimming: 7 bases; junction bases outside the gene matches: 10. The CDR3 protein is CASRPPRAGGTQYF. The CDR3 bases are TGTGCCAGCAGACCCCCGAGGGCGGGGGGGACCCAGTACTTC.

V gene TRBV5-1 combines with J gene TRBJ2-7; the match to TRBD2 covers 9 bases. From germline, CDR1 is SGHRS and CDR2 YFSETQ. The CDR3 spans 15 residues. Losses at the gene ends were 3 bases for V and 0 bases for J; bases not matched to a gene: 4. DNA of the CDR3: TGCGCCAGCAGCTGGAGTAGCGGGGGCTCCTACGAGCAGTACTTC. It encodes CASSWSSGGSYEQYF.

CDR3 protein: CASRGTGAGNYGYTF. The CDR3 DNA reads as TGTGCCAGCAGGGGGACAGGGGCGGGGAACTATGGCTACACCTTC. The V and J genes are TRBV6-5 and TRBJ1-2, with 10 nucleotides matching TRBD1. CDR3 length equals 15 residues. Trimming cost V 6 bases and J 2 bases; bases outside gene matches: 6. Germline lookup yields CDR1 MNHEY and CDR2 SVGAGI.

The chain is built from TRBV7-2 and TRBJ2-3; maybe TRBD1 (5 bases). The germline CDR1 and CDR2 sequences are SGHTA and FQGNSA. The V and J ends lost 5 bases and 4 bases respectively, with 10 bases between them. The CDR3 extends over 13 amino acids. Here the CDR3 reads CASSTQGPDTQYF. DNA for the CDR3: TGTGCCAGCAGCACCCAGGGTCCAGATACGCAGTATTTT.

The chain is built from TRBV19 and TRBJ1-2; D might be TRBD1 (5 bases). The CDR3 length is 14 residues. The germline CDR1 and CDR2 sequences are LNHDA and SQIVND (reference sequence). V gave up 4 bases and J gave up 8 bases, with 17 bases separating them. CDR3 loop: CASSNRRRGGGYTF. CDR3 sequence (DNA): TGTGCCAGTAGTAACAGAAGGAGGGGCGGGGGCTACACCTTC.

This chain links TRBV2 with TRBJ2-4; tentatively, D is TRBD1 (5 bases). Germline V CDR1 and CDR2: SNHLY, FYNNEI. V dropped 5 bases and J dropped 0 bases, with 11 bases sitting between them. This CDR3 is 15 amino acids long. CDR3 protein: CASSIRQLAKNIQYF. As DNA, the CDR3 is TGTGCCAGCAGTATACGACAGTTAGCCAAAAACATTCAGTACTTC.

The gene calls are TRBV2 and TRBJ1-1; D unresolved. V lost 3 bases and J lost 6, with 8 bases in between. The CDR3 extends over 12 amino acids. The germline V gene has CDR1 SNHLY and CDR2 FYNNEI. The CDR3 nucleotides are TGTGCCAGCAGTGACGACGGAGCTGAAGCTTTCTTT. Its translation: CASSDDGAEAFF. Supplemented by reference TRBV2 and TRBJ1-1, the full variable domain reads EPEVTQTPSHQVTQMGQEVILRCVPISNHLYFYWYRQILGQKVEFLVSFYNNEISEKSEIFDDQFSVERPDGSNFTLKIRSTKLEDSAMYFCASSDDGAEAFFGQGTRLTVV.

The V call is TRBV30, the J call TRBJ1-1, with 9 positions matching TRBD1. V lost 2 bases to trimming and J lost 7 bases; unmatched junction nucleotides: 5. This CDR3 contains 13 residues. Germline V gives CDR1 GTSNPN, CDR2 SVGIG (reference sequence). In DNA form, the CDR3 reads TGTGCCTGGAGTCTAACAGGGGGCAGTGAAGCTTTCTTT. Translation: CAWSLTGGSEAFF.

The chain recombines TRBV4-1 with TRBJ2-3, with 7 bases fitting TRBD2. Germline CDR1 reads MGHRA; CDR2 reads YSYEKL. V was clipped by 3 bases and J by 2 bases; unmatched bases: 8. This CDR3 region has 16 residues. CDR3 loop: CASSQAWTSYTDTQYF. DNA for the CDR3: TGCGCCAGCAGCCAGGCCTGGACTAGTTACACAGATACGCAGTATTTT.

This rearrangement joins TRBV5-1 to TRBJ2-2; tentative D call: TRBD2 (6 bases). Germline V CDR1 and CDR2: SGHRS, YFSETQ. V gave up 1 base and J gave up 0 bases, with 13 bases separating them. The CDR3 is 17 residues long. The CDR3 loop is CASSLFGGPTNTGELFF. The CDR3 DNA follows: TGCGCCAGCAGCTTGTTCGGGGGTCCCACGAACACCGGGGAGCTGTTTTTT.

This chain connects TRBV14 to TRBJ2-1, with a tentative D call TRBD1 (6 bases). Per germline, CDR1 SGHDN and CDR2 FVKESK. V dropped 1 base and J dropped 6 bases, with 16 bases sitting between them. The CDR3 has 16 amino acids. CDR3: CASSQAETGYFNEQFF. As DNA, the CDR3 is TGTGCCAGCAGCCAAGCTGAGACAGGCTATTTCAATGAGCAGTTCTTC.

This clone was seen once. V gene TRBV28 combines with J gene TRBJ1-2; 9 nucleotides match TRBD1. The CDR3 length is 14 residues. J lost 8 bases, V lost 6 bases, and 10 bases had no gene match. CDR1 and CDR2 (germline): MDHEN, SYDVKM. CDR3: CASRDSDRGNGYTF. The DNA of the CDR3 is TGTGCCAGCAGGGACTCAGACAGGGGGAACGGCTACACCTTC.

The chain combines TRBV18 with TRBJ1-3; D is uncertain. V dropped 4 bases and J dropped 4 bases, with 17 bases sitting between them. The germline V gene has CDR1 KGHSH and CDR2 LQKENI. This CDR3 contains 16 residues. CDR3 DNA: TGTGCCAGCTCACGCACCGGAGTAGGTCCGGGAAACACCATATATTTT. It yields the protein CASSRTGVGPGNTIYF.

This chain uses TRBV29-1 with TRBJ2-5; a weak D match, TRBD2 (5 bases). The CDR3 extends over 13 amino acids. V lost 5 bases and J lost 7, with 17 bases in between. Germline CDR1 reads SQVTM; CDR2 reads ANQGSEA. In DNA form, the CDR3 reads TGCAGCGTTCCTTCCGGGAAAGAGTTGACCCAGTACTTC. Translation gives CSVPSGKELTQYF.

The chain carries TRBV19 and TRBJ1-5, with D perhaps TRBD1 (6 bases). The germline V gene encodes CDR1 LNHDA and CDR2 SQIVND (reference sequence). The V gene lost 1 base and the J gene lost 2 bases, with 9 bases spanning the gap. The CDR3 consists of 15 residues. The CDR3 DNA sequence: TGTGCCAGTAGTATAGGACAGGCAGGCAATCAGCCCCAGCATTTT. The encoded protein is CASSIGQAGNQPQHF. Using reference TRBV19 and TRBJ1-5 for the parts outside the CDR3, the full variable domain is DGGITQSPKYLFRKEGQNVTLSCEQNLNHDAMYWYRQDPGQGLRLIYYSQIVNDFQKGDIAEGYSVSREKKESFPLTVTSAQKNPTAFYLCASSIGQAGNQPQHFGDGTRLSIL.

CDR3 amino acids: CAIRKRETNNEQFF. The CDR3 coding sequence is TGTGCCATCAGAAAACGGGAGACAAACAATGAGCAGTTCTTC. The genes are TRBV10-3 and TRBJ2-1, with D possibly matching TRBD2 (6 bases). In germline, CDR1 is ENHRY, CDR2 SYGVKD. The V gene lost 6 bases and the J gene lost 5 bases, with 14 bases spanning the gap. The CDR3 is 14 amino acids.

The chain recombines TRBV4-1 with TRBJ2-3; maybe TRBD2 (5 bases). The CDR3 sequence is 13 residues long. V was trimmed by 6 bases and J by 3 bases, leaving 10 bases between them. The germline V gene encodes CDR1 MGHRA and CDR2 YSYEKL. CDR3 DNA sequence: TGCGCCAGCAGGAGGGATACAACAGATACGCAGTATTTT. Amino acid sequence: CASRRDTTDTQYF.

V is TRBV6-1 and J is TRBJ1-2; 7 bases map to TRBD1. Germline values: CDR1 MNHNS, CDR2 SASEGT. This CDR3 is built from 13 residues. With 6 bases clipped from V and 1 base from J, the junction kept 2 bases outside the gene matches. In DNA, the CDR3 is TGTGCCAGCAGCCGGGACAGTAACTATGGCTACACCTTC. It yields the protein CASSRDSNYGYTF.